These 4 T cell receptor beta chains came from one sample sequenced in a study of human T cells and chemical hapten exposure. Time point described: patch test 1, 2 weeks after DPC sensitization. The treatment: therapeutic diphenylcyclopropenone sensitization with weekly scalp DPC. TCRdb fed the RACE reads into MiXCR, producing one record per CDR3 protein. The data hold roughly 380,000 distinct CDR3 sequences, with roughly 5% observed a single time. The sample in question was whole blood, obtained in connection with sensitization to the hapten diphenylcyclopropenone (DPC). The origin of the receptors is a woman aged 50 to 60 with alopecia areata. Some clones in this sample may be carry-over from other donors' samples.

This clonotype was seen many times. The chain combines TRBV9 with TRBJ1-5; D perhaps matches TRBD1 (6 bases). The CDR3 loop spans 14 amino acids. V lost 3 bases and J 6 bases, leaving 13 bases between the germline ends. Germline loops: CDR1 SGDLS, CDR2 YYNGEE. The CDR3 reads CASSEGVESQPQHF. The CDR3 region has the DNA TGTGCCAGCAGCGAGGGGGTGGAGAGTCAGCCCCAGCATTTT. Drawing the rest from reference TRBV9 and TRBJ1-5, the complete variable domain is DSGVTQTPKHLITATGQRVTLRCSPRSGDLSVYWYQQSLDQGLQFLIQYYNGEERAKGNILERFSAQQFPDLHSELNLSSLELGDSALYFCASSEGVESQPQHFGDGTRLSIL.

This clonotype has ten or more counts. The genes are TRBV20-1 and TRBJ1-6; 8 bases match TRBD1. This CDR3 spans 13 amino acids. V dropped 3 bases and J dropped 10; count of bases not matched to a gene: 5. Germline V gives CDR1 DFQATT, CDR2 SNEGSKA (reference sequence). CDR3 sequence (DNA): TGCAGTGCTAGTCCCGGGACAGGCTCACCCCTCCACTTT. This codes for CSASPGTGSPLHF.

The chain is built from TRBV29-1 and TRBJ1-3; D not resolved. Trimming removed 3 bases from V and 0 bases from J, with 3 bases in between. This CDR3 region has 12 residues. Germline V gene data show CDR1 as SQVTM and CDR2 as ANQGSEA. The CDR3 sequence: CSVDGSGNTIYF. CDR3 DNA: TGCAGCGTTGACGGCTCTGGAAACACCATATATTTT.

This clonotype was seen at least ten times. The CDR3 nucleotides are TGTGCCAGCAGCTTAGCAACGGGGGGCCAAGAGACCCAGTACTTC. Its translation: CASSLATGGQETQYF. V is TRBV11-2 and J is TRBJ2-5; 7 bases match TRBD2. Trimming removed 1 base from V and 1 base from J; junction bases left unmatched: 3. The germline CDR1 and CDR2 sequences are SGHAT and FQNNGV. The CDR3 loop spans 15 amino acids.